Listed below are T cell receptor beta chains from one sample, sequenced in a study of OX40 agonist ivuxolimab in advanced cancers. Some clones are missing from TCRdb's copy, which holds only in-frame ones; the method was immunoSEQ multiplex PCR. This sample has roughly 90,000 clones, with roughly 87% found just once. Material: CD4+ or CD8+ T cells sorted from blood, obtained in a trial of the OX40 agonist ivuxolimab. These TCRs come from an adult with an advanced solid tumor such as melanoma, head and neck, liver or kidney cancer. Each CDR3 is given with its conserved first and last residue. The order of the fields is V gene, D gene, J gene, clone size, CDR3 DNA, CDR3 protein. A D gene is named only where the DNA matches it firmly. Only some rows state a clone size, as once, few, many or a class for expanded clones.

TRBV5-8,NA,TRBJ2-3,NA,TGTGCCAGCACCCACACGGTATTGGATACGCAGTATTTT,CASTHTVLDTQYF
TRBV7-9,NA,TRBJ2-1,NA,TGTGCCAGCAGCTTAGGGGGGGGCCGACCTCAGCAGTTCTTC,CASSLGGGRPQQFF
TRBV7-2,NA,TRBJ2-1,NA,TGTGCCAGCATCCAGGGAGTGAACTACAATGAGCAGTTCTTC,CASIQGVNYNEQFF
TRBV2,NA,TRBJ2-3,NA,TGTGCCAGCAGTGAAGAGGGGGGGGTTCTGTCTTCAGATACGCAGTATTTT,CASSEEGGVLSSDTQYF
TRBV7-3,NA,TRBJ2-5,NA,TGTGCCAGCAGCTTAATGCCAACGGCGGGGCAAGAGACCCAGTACTTC,CASSLMPTAGQETQYF
TRBV5-4,NA,TRBJ1-5,NA,TGTGCCAGCAACTTGGGGGTGGAACAGCCGCAGCATTTT,CASNLGVEQPQHF
TRBV6-5,TRBD1,TRBJ2-1,NA,TGTGCCAGCAGTTACCTCTCGACAGGGAGTGAGCAGTTCTTC,CASSYLSTGSEQFF
TRBV19,NA,TRBJ2-3,NA,TGTGCCAGTAGTATAGCGTCGAATACGCAGTATTTT,CASSIASNTQYF
TRBV6-7,TRBD1,TRBJ2-2,NA,TGTGCCAGCAGTTCCCCCCCGGGACAGGGGGCAATTGGGGGACGGATCGGGGAGCTGTTTTTT,CASSSPPGQGAIGGRIGELFF
TRBV7-2,NA,TRBJ1-5,NA,TGTGCCAGCAGCTTAGTCTCGGGGAATCAGCCCCAGCATTTT,CASSLVSGNQPQHF
TRBV5-5,NA,TRBJ2-3,NA,TGTGCCAGCAGCCCCCTAGATACAGATACGCAGTATTTT,CASSPLDTDTQYF
TRBV27,TRBD1,TRBJ2-4,NA,TGTGCCAGCAGTTTAATGCAAGGGGGCGGCAAAAACATTCAGTACTTC,CASSLMQGGGKNIQYF
TRBV7-6,NA,TRBJ2-6,NA,TGTGCCAGCAGCCCCGGGCGGGGAGGGGCCAACGTCCTGACTTTC,CASSPGRGGANVLTF
TRBV28,TRBD2,TRBJ2-5,NA,TGTGCCAGCAGTTTATCGGCGGGGGGCGGGGAAGAGACCCAGTACTTC,CASSLSAGGGEETQYF
TRBV6-1,TRBD1,TRBJ1-3,NA,TGTGCCAGCAGACGGACAGGGAGCTCTGGAAACACCATATATTTT,CASRRTGSSGNTIYF
TRBV30,NA,TRBJ1-4,NA,TGTGCCTGGACTTTGGGTAATGAAAAACTGTTTTTT,CAWTLGNEKLFF
TRBV7-7,TRBD1,TRBJ2-2,NA,TGTGCTAGCAGCTTAGGGACAGGGGTCACCGGGGAGCTGTTTTTT,CASSLGTGVTGELFF
TRBV30,TRBD1,TRBJ1-4,once,TGTGCCCAGGGACAGGGGTTCGCTAATGAAAAACTGTTTTTT,CAQGQGFANEKLFF
TRBV25-1,TRBD1,TRBJ1-1,few,TGTGCCAGCCAAGGGACAGTCTACGGGAACACTGAAGCTTTCTTT,CASQGTVYGNTEAFF
TRBV6-6,TRBD1,TRBJ2-7,NA,TGTGCCAGCAGGGGACAGGGAAGGTACGAGCAGTACTTC,CASRGQGRYEQYF
TRBV19,NA,TRBJ1-2,NA,TGTGCCAGTAGTATTCGGGGTTTTGGGAAAACCAATGGCTACACCTTC,CASSIRGFGKTNGYTF
TRBV7-2,TRBD1,TRBJ1-1,NA,TGTGCCAGCAGCTTATCAGGGGGAGGCACTGAAGCTTTCTTT,CASSLSGGGTEAFF
TRBV28,TRBD1,TRBJ1-2,NA,TGTGCCAGCAGCACCTACGGGACAGGGTATGGGTATGGCTACACCTTC,CASSTYGTGYGYGYTF
TRBV5-6,TRBD1,TRBJ1-4,NA,TGTGCCAGCAGCTCGGGACAGGCTCGGGAAAAACTGTTTTTT,CASSSGQAREKLFF
TRBV6-4,NA,TRBJ2-3,NA,TGTGCCAGCAGTGACCCACAAAGGGGAGATACGCAGTATTTT,CASSDPQRGDTQYF
TRBV7-2,NA,TRBJ1-5,NA,TGTGCCAGCAGCCCAATAGGGACGAGCAATCAGCCCCAGCATTTT,CASSPIGTSNQPQHF
TRBV6-1,NA,TRBJ2-3,NA,TGTGCATCGGCGGGACAGAGAAGTTCAGATACGCAGTATTTT,CASAGQRSSDTQYF
TRBV21-1,NA,TRBJ2-1,NA,TGTGCCAGCAGCAAATCGGTTAGCGCCAACTCCTACAATGAGCAGTTCTTC,CASSKSVSANSYNEQFF
TRBV5-6,NA,TRBJ1-6,NA,TGTGCCAGCAGCTTGGCGGGGACCGGATATTCACCCCTCCACTTT,CASSLAGTGYSPLHF
TRBV28,TRBD1,TRBJ2-1,NA,TGTGCCAGCAGTCAACCCGGACAGGGCGGCCACAATGAGCAGTTCTTC,CASSQPGQGGHNEQFF
TRBV29-1,TRBD1,TRBJ1-1,NA,TGCAGCGTTGAAGGTGGACAGGGGGGCACTGAAGCTTTCTTT,CSVEGGQGGTEAFF
TRBV6-1,TRBD1,TRBJ1-1,NA,TGTGCCAGCAGTCAGGGGGCTGAAGCTTTCTTT,CASSQGAEAFF
TRBV10-3,NA,TRBJ2-7,few,TGTGCCATCAGTGAGTCGATACGGGGTCCCTACGAGCAGTACTTC,CAISESIRGPYEQYF